Included here is one T cell receptor (beta chain) sequence, with context. Antigen specificity is unknown. The sample belongs to a study of cytomegalovirus exposure and HLA in healthy donors. Trimming shortened V by 6 bases and J by 6 bases, and 15 bases separated the two germline ends. Germline V lookup: CDR1 MDHEN, CDR2 SYDVKM. The CDR3 covers 13 residues. PCR was performed using 60 Vbeta and 13 Jbeta primers. TCRdb keeps only in-frame clones here, not all; method: immunoSEQ multiplex PCR. The sample yields about 110,000 clones, roughly 71% seen once. Whole-study findings and limits: In a later analysis, HLA-associated beta chains showed higher expansion and lower generation probabilities than comparable chains. The authors later linked a missense DCLRE1C variant to TCR beta V- and J-gene trimming.

The sample consisted of PBMCs. The sequence was collected from a man aged 35-49 years in good health and CMV-seropositive. The chain links TRBV28 to TRBJ2-7, with D possibly TRBD2 on 5 matching bases. This CDR3 reads CASRDGSTREQYF. The DNA of the CDR3 is TGTGCCAGCAGGGATGGGAGTACCCGCGAGCAGTACTTC.